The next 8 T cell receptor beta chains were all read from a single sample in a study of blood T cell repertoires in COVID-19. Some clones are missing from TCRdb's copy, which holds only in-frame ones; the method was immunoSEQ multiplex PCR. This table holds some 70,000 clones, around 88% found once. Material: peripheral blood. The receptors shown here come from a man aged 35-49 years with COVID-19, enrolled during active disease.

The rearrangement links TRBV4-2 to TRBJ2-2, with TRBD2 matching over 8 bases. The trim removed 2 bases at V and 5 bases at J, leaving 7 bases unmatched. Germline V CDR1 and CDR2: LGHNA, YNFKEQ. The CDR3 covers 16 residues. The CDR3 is CASSQTAGGGTGELFF. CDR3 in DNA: TGTGCCAGCAGCCAAACGGCGGGGGGCGGGACCGGGGAGCTGTTTTTT.

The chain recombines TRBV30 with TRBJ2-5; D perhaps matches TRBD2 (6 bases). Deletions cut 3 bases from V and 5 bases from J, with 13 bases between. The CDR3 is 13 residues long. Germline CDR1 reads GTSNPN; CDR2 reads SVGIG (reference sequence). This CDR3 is CAWRFGGRETQYF. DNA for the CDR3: TGTGCCTGGAGGTTCGGGGGACGGGAGACCCAGTACTTC.

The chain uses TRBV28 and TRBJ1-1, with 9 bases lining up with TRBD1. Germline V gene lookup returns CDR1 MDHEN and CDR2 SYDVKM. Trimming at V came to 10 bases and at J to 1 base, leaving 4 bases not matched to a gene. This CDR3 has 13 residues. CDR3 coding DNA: TGTGCCACCGAGGGACAGGGGAACACTGAAGCTTTCTTT. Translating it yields CATEGQGNTEAFF.

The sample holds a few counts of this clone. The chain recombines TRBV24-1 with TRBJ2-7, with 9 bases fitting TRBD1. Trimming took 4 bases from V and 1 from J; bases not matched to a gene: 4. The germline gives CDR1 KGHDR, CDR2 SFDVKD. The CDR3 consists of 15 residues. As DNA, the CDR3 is TGTGCCACCAGTGACGCCGGGACAGGGTCCTACGAGCAGTACTTC. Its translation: CATSDAGTGSYEQYF.

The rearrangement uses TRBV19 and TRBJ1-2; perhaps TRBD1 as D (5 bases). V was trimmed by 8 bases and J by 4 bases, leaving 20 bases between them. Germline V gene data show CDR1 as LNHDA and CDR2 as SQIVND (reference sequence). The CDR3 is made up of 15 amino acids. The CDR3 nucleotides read TGTGCCAGTGCACCGGGACGGGGAGGTGGCTATGGCTACACCTTC. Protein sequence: CASAPGRGGGYGYTF.

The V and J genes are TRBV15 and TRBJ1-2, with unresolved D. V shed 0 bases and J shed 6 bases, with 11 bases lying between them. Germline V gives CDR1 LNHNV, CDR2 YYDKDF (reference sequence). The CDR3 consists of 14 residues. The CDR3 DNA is TGTGCCACCAGCAGAGAGGTGGCTGGAGATGGCTACACCTTC. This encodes CATSREVAGDGYTF.

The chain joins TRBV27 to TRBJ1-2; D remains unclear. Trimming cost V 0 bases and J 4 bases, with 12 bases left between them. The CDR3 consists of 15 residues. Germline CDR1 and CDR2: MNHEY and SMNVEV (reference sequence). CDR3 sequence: CASSLSRRQPYGYTF. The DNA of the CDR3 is TGTGCCAGCAGTTTATCCCGGAGGCAACCCTATGGCTACACCTTC.

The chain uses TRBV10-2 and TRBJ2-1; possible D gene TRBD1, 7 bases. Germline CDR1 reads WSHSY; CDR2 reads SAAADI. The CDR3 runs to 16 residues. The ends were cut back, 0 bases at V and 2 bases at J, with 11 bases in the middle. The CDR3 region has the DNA TGCGCCAGCAGTGAGTCCCAGGGGGGTCCCTACAATGAGCAGTTCTTC. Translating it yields CASSESQGGPYNEQFF.